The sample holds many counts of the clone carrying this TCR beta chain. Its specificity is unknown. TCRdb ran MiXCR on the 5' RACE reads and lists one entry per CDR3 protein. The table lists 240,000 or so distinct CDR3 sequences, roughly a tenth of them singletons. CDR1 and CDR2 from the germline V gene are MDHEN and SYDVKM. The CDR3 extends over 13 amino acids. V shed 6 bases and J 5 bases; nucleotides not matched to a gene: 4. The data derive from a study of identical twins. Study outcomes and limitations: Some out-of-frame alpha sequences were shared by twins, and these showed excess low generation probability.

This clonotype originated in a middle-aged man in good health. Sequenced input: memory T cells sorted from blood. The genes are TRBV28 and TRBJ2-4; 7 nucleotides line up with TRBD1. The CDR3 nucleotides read TGTGCCAGCAGCAGACAGGGACAAAACATTCAGTACTTC. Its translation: CASSRQGQNIQYF. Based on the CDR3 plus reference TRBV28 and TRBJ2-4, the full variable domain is DVKVTQSSRYLVKRTGEKVFLECVQDMDHENMFWYRQDPGLGLRLIYFSYDVKMKEKGDIPEGYSVSREKKERFSLILESASTNQTSMYLCASSRQGQNIQYFGAGTRLSVL.